One sample yielded the 16 T cell receptor beta chains listed below, sequenced in a study of blood T cell repertoires in COVID-19. The assay was immunoSEQ multiplex PCR, and TCRdb's table has in-frame clones only and misses some. This sample has roughly 110,000 clones, with approximately 84% found just once. The sequenced sample consisted of peripheral blood. The source of these receptors is a woman aged 60-70 years with acute or convalescent COVID-19.

Only one count was recorded for this clone. This chain uses TRBV2 with TRBJ2-1, with a weak D call TRBD2 (6 bases). Per the germline V gene, CDR1 is SNHLY and CDR2 is FYNNEI. V lost 5 bases and J lost 3, with 17 bases in between. The CDR3 consists of 16 residues. CDR3 nucleotide sequence: TGTGCCAGCAGTCAAGGTGGGGTTAGCGGCTACAATGAGCAGTTCTTC. Its translation is CASSQGGVSGYNEQFF.

The CDR3 sequence: CASSPDGSGRGETQYF. The CDR3 DNA is TGCGCCAGCAGCCCCGACGGTAGCGGGCGGGGAGAGACCCAGTACTTC. This chain connects TRBV5-1 to TRBJ2-5, with TRBD2 matching 7 bases. The CDR3 is made up of 16 amino acids. V was clipped by 4 bases and J by 4 bases; unmatched bases: 13. In germline, CDR1 is SGHRS, CDR2 YFSETQ.

The rearrangement joins TRBV12-3 or TRBV12-4 to TRBJ1-2; TRBD1 matches 8 bases. This CDR3 spans 13 amino acids. J lost 8 bases, V lost 5 bases, and 7 bases had no gene match. CDR3 loop: CASSPGQGTGYTF. The CDR3 DNA is TGTGCCAGCAGTCCCGGACAGGGTACCGGCTACACCTTC.

The chain has TRBV3-1 (or the pseudogene TRBV3-2) and TRBJ2-1, with D uncertain. V was trimmed by 0 bases and J by 12 bases, leaving 12 bases between them. Germline assignment: CDR1 LGHDT and CDR2 YNNKEL (reference sequence). The CDR3 totals 13 residues. Written as DNA, the CDR3 is TGTGCCAGCAGCCAAGATAGAGATCGAGGGCAGTTCTTC. Residues: CASSQDRDRGQFF.

The sample holds one count of this clone. The chain links TRBV14 to TRBJ1-6, with TRBD1 matching over 9 bases. Germline values: CDR1 SGHDN, CDR2 FVKESK. V gave up 1 base and J gave up 7 bases; unmatched junction bases: 5. The CDR3 totals 16 residues. The CDR3 sequence is CASSQVGQGWNSPLHF. CDR3 coding DNA: TGTGCCAGCAGCCAAGTGGGACAGGGTTGGAATTCACCCCTCCACTTT.

CDR3 region: CASSFDPRRLAAGELFF. The CDR3 bases are TGTGCCAGCAGCTTTGACCCCCGACGACTAGCGGCCGGGGAGCTGTTTTTT. J is TRBJ2-2 and V is TRBV7-3; 9 bases line up with TRBD2. The trim removed 3 bases at V and 6 bases at J, leaving 11 bases unmatched. The CDR3 loop spans 17 amino acids. Germline values: CDR1 SGHTA, CDR2 FQGTGA.

The table lists this clone with a few counts. The V call is TRBV5-6, the J call TRBJ2-7; D not certain. Trimming took 3 bases from V and 0 from J, leaving 4 bases between them. CDR3 size: 12 residues. CDR1 and CDR2 from the germline V gene are SGHDT and YYEEEE. The CDR3: CASSSSSYEQYF. Written as DNA, the CDR3 is TGTGCCAGCAGCTCGAGCTCCTACGAGCAGTACTTC.

This chain uses TRBV2 with TRBJ2-7, with 11 bases identical to TRBD2. The ends lost 3 bases at V and 3 bases at J; junction bases unmatched: 7. The CDR3 extends over 16 amino acids. Germline-derived CDR1 and CDR2 are SNHLY and FYNNEI. Here the CDR3 DNA reads TGTGCCAGCAGTGATATCCCCGGGACTAGCGGCTACGAGCAGTACTTC. Translated: CASSDIPGTSGYEQYF.

This sequence joins TRBV10-3 and TRBJ1-1; the D gene is possibly TRBD1 (6 bases). This CDR3 contains 15 residues. The V end was cut by 7 bases, the J end by 7 bases, with 22 bases between. From germline, CDR1 is ENHRY and CDR2 SYGVKD. Written as DNA, the CDR3 is TGTGCCATCAACGCGGCTACAGGGTACGAGGGTGAAGCTTTCTTT. Its protein product is CAINAATGYEGEAFF.

This chain links TRBV3-1 (or the pseudogene TRBV3-2) with TRBJ1-1; no firm D call. Deletions cut 5 bases from V and 8 bases from J, with 9 bases between. CDR1 is LGHDT and CDR2 is YNNKEL in the germline V gene (reference sequence). The CDR3 runs to 11 residues. This CDR3 reads CASSTSREAFF. In DNA, the CDR3 is TGTGCCAGCAGCACTTCTAGGGAAGCTTTCTTT.

This chain links TRBV2 with TRBJ2-1; weak D call: TRBD2 (6 bases). This CDR3 is 12 amino acids long. Trimming took 9 bases from V and 8 from J, leaving 14 bases between them. Germline CDR1 and CDR2: SNHLY and FYNNEI. Written as DNA, the CDR3 is TGTGCCAGTGGCAGGGAGGTGGATGAGCAGTTCTTC. Amino acid sequence: CASGREVDEQFF.

This clone has a handful of counts. This chain connects TRBV2 to TRBJ1-5, with a weak D call TRBD1 (6 bases). The CDR3 consists of 14 residues. Germline V gives CDR1 SNHLY, CDR2 FYNNEI. Between the trimmed V and J ends, which lost 3 bases and 10 bases, there was a span of 16 bases. The CDR3 DNA reads as TGTGCCAGCAGTGAGGTCGGGGGGCCAGTCCCCCAGCATTTT. Amino acids: CASSEVGGPVPQHF.

The CDR3 DNA sequence: TGTGCCAGCAGCCAAGATTGGGCTAGCGGAGGCAAGTGGGAGACCCAGTACTTC. It yields the protein CASSQDWASGGKWETQYF. The chain uses TRBV4-2 and TRBJ2-5; 7 bases map to TRBD2. Trimming cost V 0 bases and J 5 bases; bases outside gene matches: 15. The CDR3 sequence is 18 residues long. The germline V gene encodes CDR1 LGHNA and CDR2 YNFKEQ.

This chain links TRBV19 with TRBJ1-2; 9 bases are a match to TRBD1. V gave up 5 bases and J gave up 3 bases; unmatched junction bases: 10. Germline loops: CDR1 LNHDA, CDR2 SQIVND (reference sequence). This CDR3 region has 16 residues. The CDR3 reads CASSVLGGQGDYGYTF. CDR3 DNA: TGTGCCAGTAGTGTCCTCGGGGGACAGGGTGACTATGGCTACACCTTC.

This rearrangement joins TRBV10-3 to TRBJ2-7, with 7 bases identical to TRBD1. J lost 4 bases, V lost 5 bases, and 14 bases had no gene match. The germline gives CDR1 ENHRY, CDR2 SYGVKD. The CDR3 runs to 16 residues. The CDR3 region is CAISRINRDSRYEQYF. The CDR3 nucleotides are TGTGCCATCAGTAGAATAAACCGGGACAGCCGATACGAGCAGTACTTC.

The chain employs TRBV12-3 or TRBV12-4 and TRBJ1-4; D gene uncertain. The CDR3 is made up of 13 amino acids. Trimming cost V 7 bases and J 0 bases, with 6 bases left between them. In DNA, the CDR3 is TGTGCCAGCACCTCGTCAACTAATGAAAAACTGTTTTTT. Protein sequence: CASTSSTNEKLFF.